A single sample is the source of the 11 T cell receptor beta chains below, sequenced in a study of CD8+CD57+ T cells in acquired aplastic anemia. TCR beta VDJ and CDR3 profiling used genomic DNA as template. TCRdb analysed the reads with MiXCR anew, one entry per CDR3 protein. Of hundreds of thousands of distinct CDR3 sequences in the sample, about two thirds were seen once. Material: sorted CD4+, CD8+, or CD8+CD57+ T cells (not recorded which) from PBMCs. The origin of the receptors is a human donor in good health, serving as a control.

The V gene is TRBV20-1, the J gene TRBJ1-2, with 9 bases lining up with TRBD1. This CDR3 has 15 amino acids. Germline values: CDR1 DFQATT, CDR2 SNEGSKA (reference sequence). Unmatched junction bases numbered 6, after V lost 0 bases and J lost 4 bases. The CDR3 DNA reads as TGCAGTGCTAGAGATCAGGGACAGGGTATCTATGGCTACACCTTC. Amino acid sequence: CSARDQGQGIYGYTF.

The chain joins TRBV12-3 or TRBV12-4 to TRBJ2-1, with 12 bases identical to TRBD2. The CDR3 is made up of 15 amino acids. With V trimmed by 3 bases and J by 7 bases, 4 bases remained unmatched. The CDR3 region has the DNA TGTGCCAGCAGTTTCCTAGCGGGGGGGCTGAATGAGCAGTTCTTC. Amino acid sequence: CASSFLAGGLNEQFF.

As to this clonotype: Compared with germline, one end of the junction differs, possibly owing to a read error. This chain uses TRBV7-9 with TRBJ2-7, with no clear D. This CDR3 contains 14 residues. CDR1 is SEHNR, CDR2 FQNEAQ, per germline (reference sequence). The CDR3 sequence is CASSHIRPRGTAPF. DNA of the CDR3: TGTGCCAGCAGCCATATCAGACCCCGTGGCACAGCCCCATTC.

V usage is TRBV7-8 and J usage is TRBJ1-6; D may be TRBD1 (6 bases). The CDR3 loop spans 16 amino acids. Deletions cut 6 bases from V and 16 bases from J, with 28 bases between. Germline CDR1 reads SGHVS; CDR2 reads FQNEAQ. CDR3 amino acids: CASSRSRDTEAFFLHF. In nucleotides, the CDR3 is TGTGCCAGCAGTCGCTCGAGGGACACTGAAGCTTTCTTTCTCCACTTT.

V is TRBV10-3 and J is TRBJ2-2; either TRBD1 or TRBD2 may supply D (6 bases each). The CDR3 length is 15 residues. The germline V gene encodes CDR1 ENHRY and CDR2 SYGVKD. With 5 bases removed from V and 5 bases from J, the gap between germline ends came to 15 bases. CDR3 coding DNA: TGTGCCATCAGTACGGCCAGGGGAGGAACCGGGGAGCTGTTTTTT. Translated, it gives CAISTARGGTGELFF.

With respect to this clonotype: The junction departs from germline at one end; a sequencing error may be responsible. V is TRBV9 and J is TRBJ2-7; D perhaps matches TRBD2 (5 bases). The germline V gene encodes CDR1 SGDLS and CDR2 YYNGEE. The CDR3 has 11 amino acids. The CDR3 loop reads CASSVSTGEYF. CDR3 nucleotides: TGTGCCAGCAGCGTCTCCACCGGGGAGTACTTT.

The chain is built from TRBV19 and TRBJ2-5, with D hard to call. Trimming removed 10 bases from V and 4 bases from J, with 10 bases in between. The CDR3 is made up of 11 amino acids. Germline V lookup: CDR1 LNHDA, CDR2 SQIVND (reference sequence). The chain's CDR3 is CATTTGETQYF. Here the CDR3 DNA reads TGTGCCACCACCACGGGAGAGACCCAGTACTTC.

The chain recombines TRBV7-9 with TRBJ2-3; D assignment may be TRBD1 or TRBD2 (6 bases each). The CDR3 covers 13 residues. Trimming removed 10 bases at V and 9 bases at J, with 20 bases between. Germline assignment: CDR1 SEHNR and CDR2 FQNEAQ (reference sequence). CDR3 in DNA: TGTGCCACCCCCCCGGGGGCGAGTTCCACGCAGTATTTT. This codes for CATPPGASSTQYF.

The rearrangement joins TRBV9 to TRBJ1-4, with unresolved D. V was pared by 2 bases and J by 8 bases, with 16 bases between. Germline V gene lookup returns CDR1 SGDLS and CDR2 YYNGEE. The CDR3 is 15 amino acids. The CDR3 sequence: CASSVGSLAGEKLFF. CDR3 in DNA: TGTGCCAGCAGCGTCGGGAGCCTCGCCGGAGAAAAACTGTTTTTT.

This clonotype has ten or more counts. The chain is built from TRBV27 and TRBJ2-3; D gene uncertain. V was cut by 6 bases and J by 0 bases, with 7 bases left in between. This CDR3 contains 13 residues. Germline V gives CDR1 MNHEY, CDR2 SMNVEV (reference sequence). CDR3 residues: CASRDVSTDTQYF. CDR3 nucleotides: TGTGCCAGCAGGGACGTCAGCACAGATACGCAGTATTTT.

The V and J genes are TRBV7-3 and TRBJ2-7, with TRBD2 identical over 9 bases. CDR1 and CDR2 (germline): SGHTA, FQGTGA. Unmatched junction bases numbered 12, after V lost 4 bases and J lost 11 bases. The CDR3 sequence is 14 residues long. The CDR3 sequence is CASSSRAGGPPEYF. The CDR3 bases are TGTGCCAGCAGCTCTAGGGCGGGGGGGCCGCCGGAGTACTTC.